The 10 T cell receptor beta chains presented below share a single source sample, sequenced in a study of shared clonotypes between healthy human individuals. CD45RO-negative cells were positively selected for CCR7, leaving out terminally differentiated effector memory CD45RA+ cells. The data were produced by immunoSEQ multiplex PCR, yet TCRdb's version contains in-frame clones alone and is incomplete. The profile shows about 2.1 million clones, about 94% of them singletons. Sequencing used naive CD8+ T cells from PBMCs. The receptor source for this set is a man younger than 35 in good health. Some clones in this sample may be carry-over from other donors' samples.

The chain recombines TRBV7-9 with TRBJ1-4; tentatively, D is TRBD1 (6 bases). The CDR3 runs 15 residues. The V end lost 5 bases, the J end lost 3 bases, and 13 bases lay between the germline ends. The germline V gene has CDR1 SEHNR and CDR2 FQNEAQ (reference sequence). This CDR3 is CASSGRTAANEKLFF. The CDR3 DNA follows: TGTGCCAGCAGCGGGCGGACAGCGGCTAATGAAAAACTGTTTTTT.

The chain is built from TRBV15 and TRBJ1-1; 8 bases are a match to TRBD1. This CDR3 contains 16 residues. J lost 0 bases, V lost 8 bases, and 11 bases had no gene match. CDR1 and CDR2 from the germline V gene are LNHNV and YYDKDF (reference sequence). DNA for the CDR3: TGTGCCACCCTCGACGGGACAGGTCCCGTGAACACTGAAGCTTTCTTT. The encoded protein is CATLDGTGPVNTEAFF.

The rearrangement joins TRBV6-1 to TRBJ1-1; D gene ambiguous. Germline loops: CDR1 MNHNS, CDR2 SASEGT. This CDR3 is 15 amino acids long. V was shortened by 7 bases and J by 1 base, with 16 bases between the two germline ends. CDR3 nucleotide sequence: TGTGCCAGCAACCTAAAGAGGTGGGGGAACACTGAAGCTTTCTTT. Translating it yields CASNLKRWGNTEAFF.

The V and J genes are TRBV27 and TRBJ2-7; unclear D gene. Germline V gene data show CDR1 as MNHEY and CDR2 as SMNVEV (reference sequence). The CDR3 spans 13 residues. Trimming cost V 2 bases and J 3 bases, with 8 bases left between them. The CDR3 DNA sequence: TGTGCCAGCAGTTTACGAAGCCACTACGAGCAGTACTTC. Its protein product is CASSLRSHYEQYF.

As regards this clone: Other DNA sequences from this sample encode an identical CDR3 as well. The chain recombines TRBV7-9 with TRBJ2-1; D remains ambiguous. Trimming removed 4 bases at V and 7 bases at J, with 5 bases between. The CDR3 is 11 amino acids. CDR1 and CDR2 from the germline V gene are SEHNR and FQNEAQ (reference sequence). CDR3 loop: CASSSANEQFF. In DNA form, the CDR3 reads TGTGCCAGCAGCTCCGCGAATGAGCAGTTCTTC.

The chain recombines TRBV7-2 with TRBJ1-1; TRBD1 agrees at 7 bases. The trim removed 1 base at V and 1 base at J, leaving 6 bases unmatched. The length of the CDR3 is 16 residues. Germline CDR1 SGHTA, CDR2 FQGNSA. The CDR3 bases are TGTGCCAGCAGCTTAGGGTTTAGGACAGGGAACACTGAAGCTTTCTTT. It specifies CASSLGFRTGNTEAFF.

The gene calls are TRBV19 and TRBJ2-7, with TRBD1 matching 7 bases. CDR1 is LNHDA and CDR2 is SQIVND in the germline V gene (reference sequence). This CDR3 spans 15 amino acids. The V and J ends lost 5 bases and 5 bases, in that order; junction bases with no gene match: 12. CDR3 region: CASSPLLQGKDEQYF. For the CDR3, the DNA is TGTGCCAGTAGTCCCCTTTTACAGGGGAAGGACGAGCAGTACTTC.

The chain uses TRBV7-4 and TRBJ2-7; D unclear. CDR3 size: 15 residues. CDR1 is SGHVT, CDR2 SQSDAQ, per germline. Trimming removed 7 bases at V and 3 bases at J, with 19 bases between. CDR3 protein: CASNSRLTPNYEQYF. Here the CDR3 DNA reads TGTGCCAGCAACTCCCGGTTGACCCCCAACTACGAGCAGTACTTC.

The rearrangement links TRBV27 to TRBJ2-2, with 8 positions matching TRBD2. Germline V lookup: CDR1 MNHEY, CDR2 SMNVEV (reference sequence). The CDR3 spans 15 residues. With 6 bases clipped from V and 3 bases from J, the junction kept 6 bases outside the gene matches. As DNA, the CDR3 is TGTGCCAGCAGGTCCGGGAGGGCGGACACCGGGGAGCTGTTTTTT. This codes for CASRSGRADTGELFF.

This chain uses TRBV5-8 with TRBJ2-5; D is perhaps TRBD2 (7 bases). Trimming cost V 3 bases and J 5 bases, with 17 bases left between them. Germline V gene sequence: CDR1 SGHTS, CDR2 YDEGEE. This CDR3 has 15 residues. The chain's CDR3 is CASSYWGGRGETQYF. Here the CDR3 DNA reads TGTGCCAGCAGCTATTGGGGGGGCCGCGGGGAGACCCAGTACTTC.